A single sample is the source of the 6 T cell receptor beta chains below, sequenced in a study of CD8 T cells in Susac syndrome. RNA totalling roughly 0.45 to 1 ug underwent reverse transcription with random hexamers. TCRdb independently ran MiXCR on the immunoSEQ multiplex PCR reads; one entry per CDR3 protein. The repertoire includes 150,000 to 200,000 distinct CDR3 sequences, about 94% of them detected once, and roughly 0.1% sits in the top ten. Sequenced input: CD4+ T cells from PBMCs. The receptors stem from a human donor with multiple sclerosis.

CDR3: CSARDHSREGYNEQFF. The DNA of the CDR3 is TGCAGTGCTAGAGATCACTCTCGGGAGGGCTACAATGAGCAGTTCTTC. The chain couples TRBV20-1 to TRBJ2-1, with TRBD2 matching 8 bases. The CDR3 is 16 residues long. Germline lookup yields CDR1 DFQATT and CDR2 SNEGSKA (reference sequence). V shed 0 bases, J shed 3 bases, and the junction held 7 bases outside the gene matches.

The V gene is TRBV7-6, the J gene TRBJ1-5; D possibly corresponds to TRBD1 (5 bases). The CDR3 consists of 15 residues. Germline values: CDR1 SGHVS, CDR2 FNYEAQ. Trimming stripped 6 bases from V and 5 bases from J, with 17 bases between. In nucleotides, the CDR3 is TGTGCCAGCAGTCTCTCGGGGCTAATAGATCAGCCCCAGCATTTT. The encoded protein is CASSLSGLIDQPQHF.

This sequence joins TRBV7-2 and TRBJ1-4; tentatively, D is TRBD1 (6 bases). CDR1 is SGHTA, CDR2 FQGNSA, per germline. V was trimmed by 5 bases and J by 5 bases, leaving 15 bases between them. The CDR3 sequence is 15 residues long. CDR3 loop: CASSITYRENEKLFF. CDR3 sequence (DNA): TGTGCCAGCAGCATTACCTACAGGGAAAATGAAAAACTGTTTTTT.

The chain recombines TRBV6-5 with TRBJ1-2, with 7 bases matching TRBD1. Germline V CDR1 and CDR2: MNHEY, SVGAGI. V was pared by 6 bases and J by 7 bases, with 5 bases of the junction left unmatched. The CDR3 has 12 amino acids. CDR3 sequence (DNA): TGTGCCAGCAGGACAGGGAAATCTGGCTACACCTTC. This translates into CASRTGKSGYTF.

This chain connects TRBV3-1 to TRBJ1-5, with D maybe TRBD1 (5 bases). The V gene lost 2 bases and the J gene lost 2 bases, with 13 bases spanning the gap. The CDR3 runs to 16 residues. Germline V gene lookup returns CDR1 LGHDT and CDR2 YNNKEL (reference sequence). CDR3: CASSQPRGEGNQPQHF. CDR3 in DNA: TGTGCCAGCAGCCAACCGAGAGGGGAAGGCAATCAGCCCCAGCATTTT.

This chain joins TRBV27 and TRBJ1-6; no firm D call. CDR1 is MNHEY and CDR2 is SMNVEV in the germline V gene (reference sequence). V lost 4 bases and J lost 7, with 20 bases in between. CDR3 length: 17 amino acids. This CDR3 reads CASSWSIRAGLNSPLHF. The CDR3 nucleotides read TGTGCCAGCAGTTGGTCTATTCGGGCAGGCCTAAATTCACCCCTCCACTTT.